These 18 T cell receptor beta chains came from one sample sequenced in a study of sequential checkpoint blockade in melanoma. The treatment: randomized to nivolumab then ipilimumab (arm A) or the reverse (arm B). Only in-frame clones appear in the TCRdb table, and some are missing; sequencing was by immunoSEQ multiplex PCR. The table records 6,500 to 8,500 clones, 50% to 75% of them present only once. The source was CD8+ T cells sorted from blood (inferred from file names), collected from a patient given nivolumab and ipilimumab in sequence. The origin of the receptors is a human donor with melanoma.

The sample holds one count of this clone. This sequence joins TRBV5-1 and TRBJ2-7; perhaps TRBD2 as D (6 bases). V was pared by 0 bases and J by 2 bases, with 12 bases between. The CDR3 runs 15 residues. Germline CDR1 and CDR2: SGHRS and YFSETQ. The CDR3 sequence: CASSLVGDFTYEQYF. Written as DNA, the CDR3 is TGCGCCAGCAGCTTGGTCGGGGACTTCACCTACGAGCAGTACTTC.

This chain joins TRBV7-9 and TRBJ2-7; 10 bases are a match to TRBD1. Germline V gene lookup returns CDR1 SEHNR and CDR2 FQNEAQ (reference sequence). Trimming took 2 bases from V and 3 from J; bases not matched to a gene: 4. The CDR3 runs 15 residues. CDR3 in amino acids: CASSLSGTGVYEQYF. DNA for the CDR3: TGTGCCAGCAGCTTATCCGGGACAGGGGTCTACGAGCAGTACTTC.

This clone was picked up a small number of times. The chain has TRBV2 and TRBJ2-1; possibly TRBD1 for D (6 bases). Germline loops: CDR1 SNHLY, CDR2 FYNNEI. Trimming took off 3 bases at V and 0 bases at J, with 15 bases between the two ends. The CDR3 is made up of 17 amino acids. The CDR3 is CASSDQGRGISYNEQFF. The CDR3 nucleotides are TGTGCCAGCAGTGATCAGGGCAGGGGTATCTCCTACAATGAGCAGTTCTTC.

The chain recombines TRBV7-9 with TRBJ2-7; possible D gene TRBD1, 5 bases. V was trimmed by 6 bases and J by 7 bases, leaving 19 bases between them. Germline V gene data show CDR1 as SEHNR and CDR2 as FQNEAQ (reference sequence). The CDR3 consists of 14 residues. In DNA form, the CDR3 reads TGTGCCAGCAGTCTACAGGTTGGGGTGGGGGAGCAGTACTTC. This codes for CASSLQVGVGEQYF.

This clone was seen a few times. V gene TRBV7-9 combines with J gene TRBJ2-7; a possible D gene is TRBD2 (6 bases). The CDR3 extends over 13 amino acids. Trimming shortened V by 7 bases and J by 5 bases, and 15 bases separated the two germline ends. Germline V CDR1 and CDR2: SEHNR, FQNEAQ (reference sequence). CDR3 sequence reads: CASTLGGADEQYF. CDR3 DNA sequence: TGTGCCAGCACCCTAGGCGGGGCGGACGAGCAGTACTTC.

This clone was seen just once. The gene calls are TRBV4-1 and TRBJ2-7, with a possible D match to TRBD1 (6 bases). The CDR3 is 15 amino acids. From germline, CDR1 is MGHRA and CDR2 YSYEKL. V was shortened by 5 bases and J by 3 bases, with 17 bases between the two germline ends. The DNA of the CDR3 is TGCGCCAGCAGCGAGCCGGACAGACTAAGCTACGAGCAGTACTTC. It is translated as CASSEPDRLSYEQYF.

The chain carries TRBV21-1 and TRBJ2-7; TRBD1, as called in the table, went unchecked against the DNA. TRBV21-1 is a listed pseudogene. The CDR3 has 15 amino acids. CDR3 amino acids: CASSVRDRVHSEQYF. CDR3 DNA: TGTGCCAGCAGCGTCCGGGACAGGGTACATTCCGAGCAGTACTTC.

The gene calls are TRBV5-4 and TRBJ2-5, with TRBD2 matching 11 bases. The tail of the sequence fits TRBJ2-7 better, so the J call may be wrong. Germline V lookup: CDR1 SGHNT, CDR2 YYREEE (reference sequence). CDR3 length: 13 amino acids. CDR3 nucleotides: TGTGCCATCAGACCGACTAGCGGGAACGAGCAGTACTTC. Translated, it gives CAIRPTSGNEQYF.

This chain uses TRBV6-5 with TRBJ2-7, with 8 bases fitting TRBD2. There are 12 residues in the CDR3. CDR1 is MNHEY and CDR2 is SVGAGI in the germline V gene. J lost 2 bases, V lost 10 bases, and 4 bases had no gene match. This CDR3 is CATSGGAYEQYF. The CDR3 DNA is TGTGCCACCTCGGGGGGGGCCTACGAGCAGTACTTC.

The chain links TRBV4-2 to TRBJ1-1, with 8 positions matching TRBD1. Germline values: CDR1 LGHNA, CDR2 YNFKEQ. The CDR3 length is 17 residues. J was trimmed by 1 base and V by 3 bases; bases with no gene match: 10. DNA for the CDR3: TGTGCCAGCAGCCAGCCCACAGGGGGAGGCGGGAACACTGAAGCTTTCTTT. Encoded protein: CASSQPTGGGGNTEAFF.

This clone was observed a handful of times. This chain uses TRBV11-2 with TRBJ2-7, with D perhaps matching TRBD1 (6 bases). Germline lookup yields CDR1 SGHAT and CDR2 FQNNGV. This CDR3 spans 15 amino acids. The germline V and J ends were trimmed by 1 base and 6 bases, with 16 bases remaining between them. The chain's CDR3 is CASSLVPGVVLEQYF. The DNA of the CDR3 is TGTGCCAGCAGCTTAGTCCCAGGGGTGGTTCTCGAGCAGTACTTC.

The chain combines TRBV7-9 with TRBJ1-3; D is undetermined. This CDR3 is built from 12 residues. Trimming stripped 5 bases from V and 15 bases from J, with 17 bases between. The germline V gene encodes CDR1 SEHNR and CDR2 FQNEAQ (reference sequence). The CDR3 DNA sequence: TGTGCCAGCAGCAGCGGAAGGGCGGGTCGATATTTT. Translating gives CASSSGRAGRYF.

This chain joins TRBV27 and TRBJ1-2; 7 bases are shared with TRBD1. With V trimmed by 3 bases and J by 8 bases, 9 bases remained unmatched. CDR1 and CDR2 from the germline V gene are MNHEY and SMNVEV (reference sequence). The CDR3 is made up of 14 amino acids. In DNA form, the CDR3 reads TGTGCCAGCAGTTTGCTCGGGACAGCTCACGGCTACACCTTC. Its protein product is CASSLLGTAHGYTF.

This chain uses TRBV30 with TRBJ2-7; 8 bases match TRBD2. After removal of 1 base from V and 1 base from J, the junction contained 3 bases not matched to a gene. The CDR3 runs 14 residues. Germline V CDR1 and CDR2: GTSNPN, SVGIG (reference sequence). The CDR3 region has the DNA TGTGCCTGGAGTGATAGCGGGGTTTCCTACGAGCAGTACTTC. This encodes CAWSDSGVSYEQYF.

This clone turned up a few times. The chain has TRBV5-1 and TRBJ1-1; 7 bases fit TRBD1. The germline gives CDR1 SGHRS, CDR2 YFSETQ. The CDR3 runs 14 residues. The J segment lost 5 bases and the V segment lost 2 bases, leaving 6 bases of the junction unmatched. The CDR3 sequence is CASSFDRVGTEAFF. The CDR3 bases are TGCGCCAGCAGCTTCGACAGGGTAGGGACTGAAGCTTTCTTT.

The V and J genes are TRBV10-2 and TRBJ2-7, with D possibly being TRBD2 (6 bases). Deletions cut 4 bases from V and 1 base from J, with 11 bases between. Germline V gives CDR1 WSHSY, CDR2 SAAADI. This CDR3 spans 14 amino acids. DNA for the CDR3: TGCGCCAGCAGTGGCGGGGCCTCTTCCTACGAGCAGTACTTC. Protein product: CASSGGASSYEQYF.

This clone was found once. V is TRBV11-3 and J is TRBJ2-7, with 12 bases fitting TRBD2. V dropped 0 bases and J dropped 2; count of bases not matched to a gene: 14. Germline V gene data show CDR1 as SGHNT and CDR2 as YENEEA. The CDR3 runs to 20 residues. CDR3 residues: CASSLDFLGVPSGRAYEQYF. The DNA of the CDR3 is TGTGCCAGCAGCTTAGATTTTTTAGGGGTGCCTAGCGGGAGGGCCTACGAGCAGTACTTC.

The V and J genes are TRBV4-3 and TRBJ1-1; perhaps TRBD1 as D (5 bases). Looked up from germline, CDR1 is LGHNA and CDR2 is YSLEER. This CDR3 has 14 amino acids. Trimming removed 0 bases at V and 7 bases at J, with 12 bases between. In DNA, the CDR3 is TGCGCCAGCAGCCAAGATTGGCAGGGCGGTGAAGCTTTCTTT. Amino acid sequence: CASSQDWQGGEAFF.